This T cell receptor beta chain was documented in a study of CD8 T cells in ankylosing spondylitis. TCRdb analysed the 5' RACE reads with MiXCR anew, one entry per CDR3 protein. The sample shows 200,000 to 250,000 distinct CDR3 sequences, approximately 10% of them seen only once. Study-wide results and limits: Apparently characteristic of ankylosing spondylitis blood was a TCR beta motif (roughly eight highly homologous variants).

Germline V gene lookup returns CDR1 SGHVS and CDR2 FQNEAQ. Trimming left V 5 bases short and J 4 bases short, with 9 bases between. The CDR3 extends over 12 amino acids. Regarding this clonotype: What it binds is unknown.

The sample consisted of blood, either unsorted or a sorted T cell fraction (not recorded which). This clonotype was sampled from a male donor with ankylosing spondylitis or in good health (not recorded which). The chain carries TRBV7-8 and TRBJ2-7; TRBD1 is a possible D gene (5 bases). As DNA, the CDR3 is TGTGCCAGCAGCGCGACAGAGTACGAGCAGTACTTC. It encodes CASSATEYEQYF.